This T cell receptor (beta chain) was obtained from a study of human T cells and chemical hapten exposure. Study-level information: Once 0.01% DPC had been applied to the upper back by patch test, readings were taken at 6 days. Notes on the study in general: DPC sensitization did not alter TCRs above 1 in 1000 frequency.

This clonotype was seen at least ten times. As yet, its antigen is unknown. The CDR3 runs to 11 residues. Germline values: CDR1 DFQATT, CDR2 SNEGSKA (reference sequence). The time point was: patch test 2, 6 weeks after DPC sensitization. The treatment here: therapeutic diphenylcyclopropenone sensitization with weekly scalp DPC. Patches went on only after blood had been drawn each time. In the authors' methods: A per-sample median of around 100,000 TCRs was observed, with a range of roughly 23,224 to 700,000. TCRdb reprocessed the RACE reads with MiXCR, giving one entry per CDR3 protein. TCRdb assigned the V and J calls; the authors' analysis was not used. The sample lists a few hundred thousand distinct CDR3 sequences, more than 5% seen once, with about 5.6% in the top ten.

This receptor was identified in a woman aged 18-29 years with alopecia areata. Some clones in this sample may be carry-over from other donors' samples. This rearrangement joins TRBV20-1 to TRBJ1-1; a possible D gene is TRBD1 (6 bases). Material: whole blood, obtained in connection with sensitization to the hapten diphenylcyclopropenone (DPC). The CDR3 sequence is CRGQRNTEAFF. CDR3 DNA: TGCAGAGGACAGAGGAACACTGAAGCTTTCTTT.